This TCR beta chain came from a study of blood T cells in healthy people across ages. The junction had 6 bases not matched to a gene; V was cut back by 6 bases and J by 8 bases. The CDR3 spans 14 residues. Combining a sample-barcoded 5' primer with a J-beta primer mix, a second PCR ran for 7 to 11 cycles. Every single cDNA molecule received a tag from a template-switch adaptor with 12 random nucleotides. Individual samples furnished no less than 3 million CDR3-containing paired-end reads apiece. TCRdb called the 5' RACE reads again in MiXCR, with one record for every CDR3 protein. The table has 790,000 or so distinct CDR3 sequences, approximately 53% seen once.

The receptor's source is a man in his forties or fifties in good health. V and J are TRBV12-3 or TRBV12-4 and TRBJ2-1; 11 bases map to TRBD2. The sequenced material came from blood. CDR3 nucleotide sequence: TGTGCCAGCAGCACTAGCGGGAGAGGGGATGAGCAGTTCTTC. Amino acid sequence: CASSTSGRGDEQFF.